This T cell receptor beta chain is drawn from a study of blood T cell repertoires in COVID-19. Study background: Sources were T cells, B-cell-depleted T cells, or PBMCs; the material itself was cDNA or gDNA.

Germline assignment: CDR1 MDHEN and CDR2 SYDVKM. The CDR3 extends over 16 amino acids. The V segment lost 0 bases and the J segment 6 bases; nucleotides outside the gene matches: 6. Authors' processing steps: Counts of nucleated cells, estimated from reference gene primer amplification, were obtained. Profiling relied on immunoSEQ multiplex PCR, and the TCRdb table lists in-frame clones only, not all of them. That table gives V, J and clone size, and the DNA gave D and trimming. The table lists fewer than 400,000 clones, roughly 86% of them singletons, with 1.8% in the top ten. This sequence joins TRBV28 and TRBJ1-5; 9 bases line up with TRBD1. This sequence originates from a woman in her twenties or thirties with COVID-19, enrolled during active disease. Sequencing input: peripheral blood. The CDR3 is CASSLWPGQGIQPQHF. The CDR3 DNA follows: TGTGCCAGCAGTTTATGGCCGGGACAGGGTATTCAGCCCCAGCATTTT.